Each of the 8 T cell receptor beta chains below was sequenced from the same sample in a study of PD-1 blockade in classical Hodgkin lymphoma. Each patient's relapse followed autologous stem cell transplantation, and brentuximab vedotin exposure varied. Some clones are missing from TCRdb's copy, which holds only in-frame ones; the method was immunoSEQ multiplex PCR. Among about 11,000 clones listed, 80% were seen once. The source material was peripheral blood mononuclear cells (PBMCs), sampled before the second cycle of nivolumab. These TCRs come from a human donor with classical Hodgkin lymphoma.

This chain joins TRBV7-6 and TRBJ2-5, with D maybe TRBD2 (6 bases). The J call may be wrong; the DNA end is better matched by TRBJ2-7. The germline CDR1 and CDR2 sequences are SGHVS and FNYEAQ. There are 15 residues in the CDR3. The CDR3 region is CASSLRESGGYEQYF. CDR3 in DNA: TGTGCCAGCAGCTTACGGGAGAGTGGGGGCTACGAGCAGTACTTC.

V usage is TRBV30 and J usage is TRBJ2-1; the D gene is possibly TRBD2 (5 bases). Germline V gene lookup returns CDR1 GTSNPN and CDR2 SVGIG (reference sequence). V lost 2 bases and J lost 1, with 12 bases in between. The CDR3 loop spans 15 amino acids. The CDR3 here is CAWSRDGSSYNEQFF. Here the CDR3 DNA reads TGTGCCTGGAGTCGGGATGGGTCGTCCTACAATGAGCAGTTCTTC.

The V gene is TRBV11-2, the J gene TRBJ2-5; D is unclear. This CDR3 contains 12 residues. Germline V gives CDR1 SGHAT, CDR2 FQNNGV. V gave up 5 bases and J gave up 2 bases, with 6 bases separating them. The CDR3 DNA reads TGTGCCAGCAGCCCGTGGCAAGAGACCCAGTACTTC. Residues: CASSPWQETQYF.

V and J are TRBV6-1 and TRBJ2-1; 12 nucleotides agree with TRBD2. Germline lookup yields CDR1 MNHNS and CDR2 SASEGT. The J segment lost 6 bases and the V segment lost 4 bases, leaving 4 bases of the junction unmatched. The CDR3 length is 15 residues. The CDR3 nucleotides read TGTGCCAGCAGTGCGCTAGCGGGAGGGCCCAATGAGCAGTTCTTC. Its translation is CASSALAGGPNEQFF.

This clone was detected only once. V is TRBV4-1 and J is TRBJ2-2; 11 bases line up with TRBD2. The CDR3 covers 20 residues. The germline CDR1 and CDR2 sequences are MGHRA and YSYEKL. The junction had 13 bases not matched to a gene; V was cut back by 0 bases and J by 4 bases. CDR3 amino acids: CASSQDRLAGNRVRTGELFF. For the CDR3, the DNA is TGCGCCAGCAGCCAAGATAGACTAGCGGGAAACCGGGTGCGCACCGGGGAGCTGTTTTTT.

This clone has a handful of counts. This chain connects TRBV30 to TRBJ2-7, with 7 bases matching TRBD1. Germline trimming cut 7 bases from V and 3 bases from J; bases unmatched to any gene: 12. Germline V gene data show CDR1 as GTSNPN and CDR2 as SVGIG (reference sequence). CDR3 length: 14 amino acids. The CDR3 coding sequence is TGTGCCTACACACCGACAGGGAAAGTCTACGAGCAGTACTTC. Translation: CAYTPTGKVYEQYF.

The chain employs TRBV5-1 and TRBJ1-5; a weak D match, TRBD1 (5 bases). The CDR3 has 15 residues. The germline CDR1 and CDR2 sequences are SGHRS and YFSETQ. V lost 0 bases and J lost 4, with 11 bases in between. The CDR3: CASSLGAGSNQPQHF. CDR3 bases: TGCGCCAGCAGCTTGGGCGCAGGGAGTAATCAGCCCCAGCATTTT.

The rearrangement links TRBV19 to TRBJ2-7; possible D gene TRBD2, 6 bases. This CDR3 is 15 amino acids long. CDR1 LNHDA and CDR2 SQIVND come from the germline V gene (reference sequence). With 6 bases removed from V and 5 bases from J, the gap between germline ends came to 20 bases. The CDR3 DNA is TGTGCCAGTAGCCTTACGGAGGGGACCATTCACGAGCAGTACTTC. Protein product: CASSLTEGTIHEQYF.